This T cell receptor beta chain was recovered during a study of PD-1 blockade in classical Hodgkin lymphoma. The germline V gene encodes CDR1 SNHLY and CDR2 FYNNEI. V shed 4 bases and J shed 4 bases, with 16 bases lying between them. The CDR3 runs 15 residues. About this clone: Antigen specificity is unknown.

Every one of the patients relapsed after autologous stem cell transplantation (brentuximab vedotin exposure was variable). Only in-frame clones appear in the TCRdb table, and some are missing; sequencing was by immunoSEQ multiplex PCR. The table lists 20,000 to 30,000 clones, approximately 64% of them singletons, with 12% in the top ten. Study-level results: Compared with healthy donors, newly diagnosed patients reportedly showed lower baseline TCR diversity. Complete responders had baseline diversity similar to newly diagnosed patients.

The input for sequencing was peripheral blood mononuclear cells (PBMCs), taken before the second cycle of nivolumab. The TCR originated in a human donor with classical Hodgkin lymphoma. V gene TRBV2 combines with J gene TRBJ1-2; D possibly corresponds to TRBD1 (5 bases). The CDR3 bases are TGTGCCAGCAGTGGGCTCGGGGGGGTCGGCTATGGCTACACCTTC. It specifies CASSGLGGVGYGYTF. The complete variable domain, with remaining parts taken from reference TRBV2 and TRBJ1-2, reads EPEVTQTPSHQVTQMGQEVILRCVPISNHLYFYWYRQILGQKVEFLVSFYNNEISEKSEIFDDQFSVERPDGSNFTLKIRSTKLEDSAMYFCASSGLGGVGYGYTFGSGTRLTVV.